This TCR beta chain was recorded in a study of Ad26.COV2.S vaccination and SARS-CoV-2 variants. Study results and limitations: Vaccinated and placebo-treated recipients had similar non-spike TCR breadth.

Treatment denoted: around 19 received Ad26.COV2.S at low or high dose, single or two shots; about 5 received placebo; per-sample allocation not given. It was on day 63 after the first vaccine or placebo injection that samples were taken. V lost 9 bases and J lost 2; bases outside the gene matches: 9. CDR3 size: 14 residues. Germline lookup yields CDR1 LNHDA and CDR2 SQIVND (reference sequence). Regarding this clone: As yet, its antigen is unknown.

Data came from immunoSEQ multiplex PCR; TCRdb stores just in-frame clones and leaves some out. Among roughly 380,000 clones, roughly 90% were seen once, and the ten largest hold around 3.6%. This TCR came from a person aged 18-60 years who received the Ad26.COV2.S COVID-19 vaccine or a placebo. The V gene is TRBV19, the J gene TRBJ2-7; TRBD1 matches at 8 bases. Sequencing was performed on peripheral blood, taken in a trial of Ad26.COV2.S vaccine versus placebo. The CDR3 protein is CASQPGGITYEQYF. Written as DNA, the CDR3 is TGTGCCAGCCAACCAGGGGGCATTACCTACGAGCAGTACTTC.